This T cell receptor beta chain was recorded in a study of T cells in Graves' hyperthyroidism and ophthalmopathy. The CDR3 is 15 residues long. Trimming left V 4 bases short and J 4 bases short, with 16 bases between. In this sample, this clonotype turned up a few times. Antigen specificity is unknown. Study-wide findings and caveats: Most thyroid clonotypes with frequency above 0.001 were detected in blood. Median prediction lead before ophthalmopathy onset was 6.5 months with the model.

Newly diagnosed hyperthyroidism patients aged 18 to 65 years had disease lasting under 2 months. Cells are PBMCs isolated from 10 ml of fresh blood. Template material for amplifying TCR beta CDR3 regions consisted of RNA transcripts. A set of HTBI primers served as the primers for a first-round RT-PCR of the TCR CDR3. TCRdb re-derived calls from the multiplex PCR reads in MiXCR, one entry per CDR3 protein. The data hold 300,000 or so distinct CDR3 sequences, with about 18% observed a single time. This sequence joins TRBV12-3 or TRBV12-4 and TRBJ2-5; TRBD2 is a possible D gene (5 bases). This receptor was taken from a woman in her 50s with Graves' hyperthyroidism. Sample: blood. The CDR3 nucleotides read TGTGCCAGCAGTTCCCTGGTTGCGGGTGGAGAGACCCAGTACTTC. Translated: CASSSLVAGGETQYF.